This T cell receptor (beta chain) derives from a study of beta chain features in type 1 diabetes. Looking at the study overall: Investigators examined roughly 99,000,000 sorted cells across all samples. Findings and limits, study-wide: Whether TCRB rearrangement is influenced by HLA type was left unresolved in this analysis. Moderate yet significant TCRB CDR3 shortening was seen in Type 1 diabetes patients in all four CD4+ subsets.

This clone was counted a few times. Antigen specificity is unknown. The CDR3 contains 12 residues. V was trimmed by 3 bases and J by 3 bases, leaving 4 bases between them. In germline, CDR1 is LGHNA, CDR2 YNFKEQ. Isolated RNA was reverse transcribed in full, so expressed TCRB transcripts were sequenced. Some clones are missing from TCRdb's copy, which holds only in-frame ones; the method was immunoSEQ multiplex PCR. The table includes hundreds of thousands of clones, approximately 16% detected once. A single heparinised draw of around 110 mL on average was taken per donor. By way of CD45RO/CCR7/CD25/CD127/CD95/CD27, the CD4+ regulatory, stem cell-like memory, central memory and naive cells were sorted.

The source of this sequence is a young man with type 1 diabetes. This chain uses TRBV4-2 with TRBJ2-3; D gene unclear. Sequenced sample: naive CD4+ T cells from blood. This chain's CDR3 is CASSHRTDTQYF. CDR3 DNA: TGTGCCAGCAGCCACCGTACAGATACGCAGTATTTT.